These 17 T cell receptor beta chains were all obtained from the same sample, sequenced in a study of blood T cell repertoires in COVID-19 (dated by TCRdb to the early 2020s). Receptors were amplified or captured by the immunoSEQ multiplex PCR assay. The table was pulled from immuneACCESS by TCRdb, which kept in-frame rearrangements only. Such tables lose some clones; where checked, under half of the loss comes from unresolved V genes, and the rest has no known cause. The sample contains more than 75,000 clones, 88% of them found a single time. The ten most abundant clones make up about 5% of the sample. The sequenced material came from peripheral blood. These receptors were collected from a woman older than 75 with active COVID-19.

CDR3 in amino acids: CASSQAGSTDTQYF. CDR3 DNA: TGTGCCAGCAGCCAAGCGGGAAGCACAGATACGCAGTATTTT. This chain connects TRBV3-1 (or the pseudogene TRBV3-2) to TRBJ2-3; a weak D match, TRBD2 (5 bases). Deletions cut 1 base from V and 0 bases from J, with 5 bases between. This CDR3 has 14 residues. Germline V CDR1 and CDR2: LGHDT, YNNKEL (reference sequence).

The chain is built from TRBV5-1 and TRBJ2-3, with D possibly TRBD1 on 6 matching bases. This CDR3 is built from 16 residues. Germline V gene data show CDR1 as SGHRS and CDR2 as YFSETQ. The V and J ends lost 3 bases and 3 bases respectively, with 17 bases between them. The CDR3, as DNA: TGCGCCAGCAGCTCCCAGGCTGGGGGCGGAACAGATACGCAGTATTTT. Protein sequence: CASSSQAGGGTDTQYF.

J is TRBJ2-3 and V is TRBV12-5, with 8 positions matching TRBD1. Germline values: CDR1 LGHNT, CDR2 FRNRAP. The CDR3 has 13 residues. V was pared by 6 bases and J by 5 bases, with 4 bases of the junction left unmatched. The CDR3 loop is CASGRQGKDTQYF. DNA for the CDR3: TGTGCTAGTGGGAGACAGGGGAAAGATACGCAGTATTTT.

The chain has TRBV13 and TRBJ2-1; D unclear. The CDR3 length is 12 residues. V shed 6 bases and J shed 9 bases, with 12 bases lying between them. Germline V gives CDR1 PRHDT, CDR2 FYEKMQ (reference sequence). CDR3 nucleotide sequence: TGTGCCAGCAGTGAATCCGTCGGTGAGCAGTTCTTC. Encoded protein: CASSESVGEQFF.

Points on this clone: At the DNA level, this CDR3 is encoded by other sequences in the same sample as well. The V gene is TRBV9, the J gene TRBJ2-3; the D is unclear. V was clipped by 0 bases and J by 1 base, with 3 bases between them. CDR1 is SGDLS, CDR2 YYNGEE, per germline. This CDR3 contains 13 residues. CDR3 amino acids: CASSVAGTDTQYF. CDR3 DNA sequence: TGTGCCAGCAGCGTAGCAGGCACAGATACGCAGTATTTT. The entire variable domain, with the rest obtained from reference TRBV9 and TRBJ2-3, is as follows: DSGVTQTPKHLITATGQRVTLRCSPRSGDLSVYWYQQSLDQGLQFLIQYYNGEERAKGNILERFSAQQFPDLHSELNLSSLELGDSALYFCASSVAGTDTQYFGPGTRLTVL.

The chain combines TRBV3-1 (or the pseudogene TRBV3-2) with TRBJ2-3; tentatively, D is TRBD2 (6 bases). The CDR3 has 14 amino acids. CDR1 LGHDT and CDR2 YNNKEL come from the germline V gene (reference sequence). Trimming took 0 bases from V and 5 from J, leaving 9 bases between them. The CDR3 spells CASSQERRGDTQYF. In DNA form, the CDR3 reads TGTGCCAGCAGCCAAGAACGGCGGGGAGATACGCAGTATTTT.

The chain is built from TRBV24-1 and TRBJ2-1; 9 bases align to TRBD2. Germline V gene sequence: CDR1 KGHDR, CDR2 SFDVKD. Unmatched junction bases numbered 7, after V lost 3 bases and J lost 8 bases. The CDR3 totals 15 residues. CDR3 DNA: TGTGCCACCAGTGATCCTAGCGGGGCGGATGATGAGCAGTTCTTC. It specifies CATSDPSGADDEQFF.

This clone was seen only once. The gene calls are TRBV4-2 and TRBJ2-2; 9 bases match TRBD2. The CDR3 has 15 residues. With 2 bases clipped from V and 3 bases from J, the junction kept 1 base outside the gene matches. CDR1 and CDR2 from the germline V gene are LGHNA and YNFKEQ. The CDR3 bases are TGTGCCAGCAGCCAAACTAGCGGGTACACCGGGGAGCTGTTTTTT. Protein: CASSQTSGYTGELFF.

The gene calls are TRBV27 and TRBJ2-1; the match to TRBD2 covers 10 bases. The V segment lost 4 bases and the J segment 6 bases; nucleotides outside the gene matches: 12. The CDR3 spans 17 residues. CDR1 and CDR2 (germline): MNHEY, SMNVEV (reference sequence). This CDR3 reads CASSSLIRTSGPNEQFF. As DNA, the CDR3 is TGTGCCAGCAGTTCGCTAATTCGGACTAGCGGACCCAATGAGCAGTTCTTC.

This chain links TRBV6-5 with TRBJ2-1, with 15 nucleotides matching TRBD2. Trimming removed 7 bases from V and 8 bases from J; junction bases left unmatched: 6. Germline CDR1 reads MNHEY; CDR2 reads SVGAGI. The CDR3 totals 15 residues. DNA for the CDR3: TGTGCCAGCAACGGAAGGACTAGCGGGAGGGATGAGCAGTTCTTC. It codes for CASNGRTSGRDEQFF.

The V and J genes are TRBV6-5 and TRBJ2-7, with a possible D match to TRBD1 (6 bases). The germline V and J ends were trimmed by 4 bases and 3 bases, with 16 bases remaining between them. The germline gives CDR1 MNHEY, CDR2 SVGAGI. This CDR3 comprises 15 residues. Here the CDR3 DNA reads TGTGCCAGCAGTTCAGGCAGGGGCCACGGCTACGAGCAGTACTTC. Its protein is CASSSGRGHGYEQYF.

This chain joins TRBV7-3 and TRBJ2-5; 8 bases fit TRBD2. CDR3 size: 14 residues. Looked up from germline, CDR1 is SGHTA and CDR2 is FQGTGA. V lost 8 bases and J lost 5; bases outside the gene matches: 10. The CDR3 region has the DNA TGTGCCAGCTCGGCGGGACTAGGGGCGGAGACCCAGTACTTC. Translating gives CASSAGLGAETQYF.

This chain connects TRBV5-3 to TRBJ1-1; 8 nucleotides match TRBD1. TRBV5-3 is designated an ORF whose function remains uncertain. This CDR3 has 16 amino acids. V lost 4 bases, J lost 2 bases, and 10 bases stayed unmatched. DNA of the CDR3: TGTGCCAGAAGCGCCCCCGGACAGGGACCAAACACTGAAGCTTTCTTT. This sequence encodes CARSAPGQGPNTEAFF.

The V call is TRBV28, the J call TRBJ1-2; TRBD1 agrees at 8 bases. Germline lookup yields CDR1 MDHEN and CDR2 SYDVKM. With V trimmed by 5 bases and J by 5 bases, 10 bases remained unmatched. The CDR3 is made up of 15 amino acids. CDR3: CASSEQGVLYYGYTF. In DNA, the CDR3 is TGTGCCAGCAGTGAACAGGGGGTCCTCTATTATGGCTACACCTTC.

The V call is TRBV19, the J call TRBJ2-5; a weak D match, TRBD1 (5 bases). Germline CDR1 and CDR2: LNHDA and SQIVND (reference sequence). The V end lost 5 bases, the J end lost 9 bases, and 25 bases lay between the germline ends. The CDR3 contains 16 residues. CDR3 region: CASSYPLDTDLKAQYF. The CDR3 region has the DNA TGTGCCAGTAGTTACCCTCTGGACACGGACCTGAAGGCCCAGTACTTC. The variable domain in full, completed from reference TRBV19 and TRBJ2-5, reads DGGITQSPKYLFRKEGQNVTLSCEQNLNHDAMYWYRQDPGQGLRLIYYSQIVNDFQKGDIAEGYSVSREKKESFPLTVTSAQKNPTAFYLCASSYPLDTDLKAQYFGPGTRLLVL.

CDR3 sequence reads: CASSEEGATRGANVLTF. CDR3 nucleotides: TGTGCCAGCAGTGAAGAGGGGGCCACGAGGGGGGCCAACGTCCTGACTTTC. The rearrangement uses TRBV6-1 and TRBJ2-6; 7 bases line up with TRBD1. The V gene's germline CDR1 is MNHNS and CDR2 SASEGT. The CDR3 has 17 amino acids. Trimming at V came to 1 base and at J to 4 bases, leaving 7 bases not matched to a gene.

The chain combines TRBV19 with TRBJ2-1, with D perhaps matching TRBD1 (6 bases). The CDR3 has 15 residues. The V gene's germline CDR1 is LNHDA and CDR2 SQIVND (reference sequence). Deletions cut 5 bases from V and 8 bases from J, with 19 bases between. The CDR3 nucleotides are TGTGCCAGTAGTGCCAACAGGGAGATATCCCATGAGCAGTTCTTC. Translated: CASSANREISHEQFF.